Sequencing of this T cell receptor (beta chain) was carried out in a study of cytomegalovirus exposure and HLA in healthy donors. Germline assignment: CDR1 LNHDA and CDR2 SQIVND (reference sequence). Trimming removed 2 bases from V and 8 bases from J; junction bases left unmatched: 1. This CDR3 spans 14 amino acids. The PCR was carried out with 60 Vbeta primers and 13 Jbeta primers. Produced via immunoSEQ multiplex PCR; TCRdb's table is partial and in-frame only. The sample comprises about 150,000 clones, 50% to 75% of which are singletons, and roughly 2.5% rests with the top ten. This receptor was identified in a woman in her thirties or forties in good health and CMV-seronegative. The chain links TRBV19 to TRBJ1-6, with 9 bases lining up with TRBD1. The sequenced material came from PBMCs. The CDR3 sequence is CASSIRTGDSPLHF. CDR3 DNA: TGTGCCAGTAGTATAAGGACAGGGGATTCACCCCTCCACTTT.